A single sample is the source of the 13 T cell receptor beta chains below, sequenced in a study of blood T cell repertoires in COVID-19. The repertoire was sequenced with immunoSEQ multiplex PCR; TCRdb's copy has only in-frame clones and lacks some. The table has about 78,000 clones, under 80% seen once. The sequenced sample consisted of peripheral blood. These receptor sequences come from a human donor in a cohort sampled during active COVID-19.

In DNA form, the CDR3 reads TGCGCCAGCAGTCTGAGGGACAGGGAGCTGTTTTTT. This codes for CASSLRDRELFF. V usage is TRBV23-1 and J usage is TRBJ2-2, with D possibly matching TRBD1 (6 bases). TRBV23-1 is filed as an ORF, its function uncertain. The V end was cut by 4 bases, the J end by 9 bases, with 9 bases between. There are 12 residues in the CDR3.

The chain couples TRBV4-1 to TRBJ1-1, with 12 bases aligning to TRBD1. Germline loops: CDR1 MGHRA, CDR2 YSYEKL. This CDR3 is built from 16 residues. V lost 1 base and J lost 4; bases outside the gene matches: 4. The CDR3 region is CASSQAPGQGATEAFF. The CDR3 nucleotides are TGCGCCAGCAGCCAAGCACCGGGACAGGGGGCCACTGAAGCTTTCTTT.

This chain joins TRBV5-6 and TRBJ2-1; TRBD1 is a possible D gene (5 bases). Trimming shortened V by 1 base and J by 5 bases, and 7 bases separated the two germline ends. This CDR3 is 13 amino acids long. Germline V gene sequence: CDR1 SGHDT, CDR2 YYEEEE. Here the CDR3 DNA reads TGTGCCAGCAGCTTGACAGGTAACAATGAGCAGTTCTTC. This sequence encodes CASSLTGNNEQFF.

The sample holds one count of this clone. CDR3: CAWSSGTSGIQETQYF. As DNA, the CDR3 is TGTGCCTGGAGTTCCGGGACTAGCGGAATCCAAGAGACCCAGTACTTC. The chain uses TRBV30 and TRBJ2-5; 11 positions match TRBD2. Germline V gene lookup returns CDR1 GTSNPN and CDR2 SVGIG (reference sequence). The J segment lost 1 base and the V segment lost 2 bases, leaving 6 bases of the junction unmatched. CDR3 length equals 16 residues. The variable domain in full, with the rest retrieved from reference TRBV30 and TRBJ2-5, is SQTIHQWPATLVQPVGSPLSLECTVEGTSNPNLYWYRQAAGRGLQLLFYSVGIGQISSEVPQNLSASRPQDRQFILSSKKLLLSDSGFYLCAWSSGTSGIQETQYFGPGTRLLVL.

This chain connects TRBV4-1 to TRBJ1-5; D gene unclear. CDR1 and CDR2 from the germline V gene are MGHRA and YSYEKL. Deletions cut 4 bases from V and 2 bases from J, with 9 bases between. The CDR3 spans 14 residues. CDR3 region: CASSPLPGNQPQHF. CDR3 bases: TGCGCCAGCAGCCCCCTACCCGGCAATCAGCCCCAGCATTTT.

This chain joins TRBV7-9 and TRBJ2-1; TRBD1 aligns across 9 bases. The CDR3 contains 15 residues. V trimming: 3 bases; J trimming: 3 bases; junction bases outside the gene matches: 3. The germline V gene encodes CDR1 SEHNR and CDR2 FQNEAQ (reference sequence). The CDR3 loop is CASSFTGGYYNEQFF. The CDR3 DNA is TGTGCCAGCAGCTTCACAGGGGGCTACTACAATGAGCAGTTCTTC.

The V gene is TRBV2, the J gene TRBJ2-7; TRBD1 is a possible D gene (6 bases). The length of the CDR3 is 14 residues. Germline assignment: CDR1 SNHLY and CDR2 FYNNEI. V gave up 3 bases and J gave up 3 bases, with 12 bases separating them. CDR3: CASSEGDTYYEQYF. CDR3 coding DNA: TGTGCCAGCAGTGAGGGGGACACTTACTACGAGCAGTACTTC.

V is TRBV6-5 and J is TRBJ1-2; D uncertain. CDR1 and CDR2 (germline): MNHEY, SVGAGI. The V end was cut by 3 bases, the J end by 4 bases, with 12 bases between. The CDR3 consists of 14 residues. The CDR3: CASSYNSPFYGYTF. The CDR3 region has the DNA TGTGCCAGCAGTTATAACAGCCCCTTCTATGGCTACACCTTC.

The V and J genes are TRBV19 and TRBJ2-2; TRBD1 might be the D (6 bases). The ends were cut back, 6 bases at V and 4 bases at J, with 21 bases in the middle. Germline lookup yields CDR1 LNHDA and CDR2 SQIVND (reference sequence). This CDR3 contains 17 residues. Written as DNA, the CDR3 is TGTGCCAGTAGACCCTCTAAGCCGGGACAAGGCACCGGGGAGCTGTTTTTT. It encodes CASRPSKPGQGTGELFF. The variable domain in full, with the rest retrieved from reference TRBV19 and TRBJ2-2, is DGGITQSPKYLFRKEGQNVTLSCEQNLNHDAMYWYRQDPGQGLRLIYYSQIVNDFQKGDIAEGYSVSREKKESFPLTVTSAQKNPTAFYLCASRPSKPGQGTGELFFGEGSRLTVL.

The chain carries TRBV6-5 and TRBJ2-7; unclear D gene. Germline V lookup: CDR1 MNHEY, CDR2 SVGAGI. The CDR3 totals 13 residues. Trimming shortened V by 7 bases and J by 3 bases, and 13 bases separated the two germline ends. The CDR3 nucleotides read TGTGCCAGCACATCTCTACCCTTCTACGAGCAGTACTTC. Translation: CASTSLPFYEQYF.

The rearrangement joins TRBV30 to TRBJ1-2, with D hard to call. CDR1 is GTSNPN, CDR2 SVGIG, per germline (reference sequence). Trimming removed 0 bases at V and 8 bases at J, with 13 bases between. The CDR3 is 13 residues long. CDR3 in DNA: TGTGCCTGGAGTGTAATACGGGATCTAGGCTACACCTTC. Translated: CAWSVIRDLGYTF.

CDR3 sequence reads: CASSHRGSSDPGLAGYAGREQYF. CDR3 sequence (DNA): TGTGCCAGCAGCCACCGAGGGTCCAGTGACCCGGGACTAGCGGGCTACGCCGGCCGCGAGCAGTACTTC. The chain carries TRBV3-1 (or the pseudogene TRBV3-2) and TRBJ2-7, with 12 bases lining up with TRBD2. V lost 3 bases, J lost 6 bases, and 30 bases stayed unmatched. From germline, CDR1 is LGHDT and CDR2 YNNKEL (reference sequence). CDR3 size: 23 residues.

This chain links TRBV2 with TRBJ2-6; D uncertain. Looked up from germline, CDR1 is SNHLY and CDR2 is FYNNEI. The CDR3 is 17 amino acids. The V end was cut by 7 bases, the J end by 0 bases, with 16 bases between. CDR3 DNA: TGTGCCAGCACCCCCAGAGGCGCCTTCTCTGGGGCCAACGTCCTGACTTTC. Its protein is CASTPRGAFSGANVLTF. The variable domain in full, completed from reference TRBV2 and TRBJ2-6, reads EPEVTQTPSHQVTQMGQEVILRCVPISNHLYFYWYRQILGQKVEFLVSFYNNEISEKSEIFDDQFSVERPDGSNFTLKIRSTKLEDSAMYFCASTPRGAFSGANVLTFGAGSRLTVL.